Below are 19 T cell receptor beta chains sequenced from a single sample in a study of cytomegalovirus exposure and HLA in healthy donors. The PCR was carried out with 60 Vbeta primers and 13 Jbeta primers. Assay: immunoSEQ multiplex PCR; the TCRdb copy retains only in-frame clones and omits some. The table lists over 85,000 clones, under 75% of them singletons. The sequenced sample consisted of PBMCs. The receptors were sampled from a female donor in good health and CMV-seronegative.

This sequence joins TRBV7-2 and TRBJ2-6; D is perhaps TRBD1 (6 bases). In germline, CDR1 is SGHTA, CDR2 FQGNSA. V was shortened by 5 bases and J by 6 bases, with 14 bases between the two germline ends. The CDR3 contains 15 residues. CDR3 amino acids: CASSLQGNVANVLTF. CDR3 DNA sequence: TGTGCCAGCAGCCTCCAGGGGAATGTGGCCAACGTCCTGACTTTC.

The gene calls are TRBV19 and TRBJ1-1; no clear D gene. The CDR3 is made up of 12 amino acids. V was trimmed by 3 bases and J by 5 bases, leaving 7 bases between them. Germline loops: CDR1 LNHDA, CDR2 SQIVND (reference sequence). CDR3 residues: CASSIPRTEAFF. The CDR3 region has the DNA TGTGCCAGTAGTATTCCCAGGACTGAAGCTTTCTTT.

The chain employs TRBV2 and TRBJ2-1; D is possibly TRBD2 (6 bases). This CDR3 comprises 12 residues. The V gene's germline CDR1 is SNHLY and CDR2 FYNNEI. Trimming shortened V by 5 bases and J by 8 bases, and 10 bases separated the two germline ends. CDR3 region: CASSLTSYEQFF. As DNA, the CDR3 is TGTGCCAGCAGTTTAACTAGCTATGAGCAGTTCTTC.

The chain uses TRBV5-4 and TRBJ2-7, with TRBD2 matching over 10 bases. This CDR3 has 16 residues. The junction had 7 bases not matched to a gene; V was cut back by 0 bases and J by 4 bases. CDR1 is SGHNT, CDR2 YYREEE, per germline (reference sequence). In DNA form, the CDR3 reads TGTGCCAGCAGCTTGGGGTCGCTAGCGGGGGTTTACGAGCAGTACTTC. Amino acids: CASSLGSLAGVYEQYF.

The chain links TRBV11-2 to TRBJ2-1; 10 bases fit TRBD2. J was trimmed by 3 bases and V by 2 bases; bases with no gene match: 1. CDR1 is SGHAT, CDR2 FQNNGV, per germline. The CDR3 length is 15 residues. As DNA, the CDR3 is TGTGCCAGCAGCTTAAGACTAGCGGGCTACAATGAGCAGTTCTTC. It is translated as CASSLRLAGYNEQFF.

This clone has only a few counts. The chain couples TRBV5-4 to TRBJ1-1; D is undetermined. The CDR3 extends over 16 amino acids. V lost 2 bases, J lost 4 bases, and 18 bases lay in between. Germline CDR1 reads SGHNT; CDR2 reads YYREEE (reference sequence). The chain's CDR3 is CASSLNGGGGSTEAFF. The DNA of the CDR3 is TGTGCCAGCAGCTTAAACGGTGGTGGAGGAAGCACTGAAGCTTTCTTT.

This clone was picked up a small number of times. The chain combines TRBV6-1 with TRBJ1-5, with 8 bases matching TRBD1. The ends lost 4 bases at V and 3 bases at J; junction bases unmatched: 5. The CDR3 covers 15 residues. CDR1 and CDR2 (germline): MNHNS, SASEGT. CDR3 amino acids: CASSVDRGVNQPQHF. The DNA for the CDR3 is TGTGCCAGCAGTGTTGACAGGGGTGTCAATCAGCCCCAGCATTTT.

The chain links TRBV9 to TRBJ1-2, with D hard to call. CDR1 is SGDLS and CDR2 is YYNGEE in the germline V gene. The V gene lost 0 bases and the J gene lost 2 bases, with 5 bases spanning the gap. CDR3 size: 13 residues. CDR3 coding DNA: TGTGCCAGCAGCGTAGATATGAACTATGGCTACACCTTC. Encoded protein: CASSVDMNYGYTF.

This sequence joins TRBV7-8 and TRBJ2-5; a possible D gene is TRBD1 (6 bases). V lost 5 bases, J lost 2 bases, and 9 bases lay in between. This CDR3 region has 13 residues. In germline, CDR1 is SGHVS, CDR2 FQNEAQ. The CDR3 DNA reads TGTGCCAGCAGCCGGACAGTACAAGAGACCCAGTACTTC. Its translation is CASSRTVQETQYF.

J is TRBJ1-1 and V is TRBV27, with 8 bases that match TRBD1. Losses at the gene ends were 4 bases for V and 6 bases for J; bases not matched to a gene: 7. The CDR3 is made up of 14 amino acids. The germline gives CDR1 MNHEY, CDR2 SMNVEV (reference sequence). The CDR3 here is CASSSRQGMAEAFF. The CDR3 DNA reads TGTGCCAGCAGTTCCCGACAGGGGATGGCTGAAGCTTTCTTT.

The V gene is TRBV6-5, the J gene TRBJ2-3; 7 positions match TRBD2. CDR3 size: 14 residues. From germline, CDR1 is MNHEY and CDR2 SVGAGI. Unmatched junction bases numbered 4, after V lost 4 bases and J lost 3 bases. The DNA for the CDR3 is TGTGCCAGCAGTTCGACTAGCCAGACAGATACGCAGTATTTT. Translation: CASSSTSQTDTQYF.

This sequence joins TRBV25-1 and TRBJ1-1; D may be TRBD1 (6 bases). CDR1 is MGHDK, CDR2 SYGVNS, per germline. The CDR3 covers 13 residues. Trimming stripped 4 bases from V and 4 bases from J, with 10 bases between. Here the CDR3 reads CASSAAGVTEAFF. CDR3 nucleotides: TGTGCCAGCAGTGCTGCAGGGGTCACTGAAGCTTTCTTT.

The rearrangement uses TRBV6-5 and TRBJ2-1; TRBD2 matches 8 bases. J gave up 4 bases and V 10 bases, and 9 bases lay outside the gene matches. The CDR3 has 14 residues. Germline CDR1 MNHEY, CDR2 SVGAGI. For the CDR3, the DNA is TGTGCCACCGGGGAAGCGGGGGTGTACAATGAGCAGTTCTTC. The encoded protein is CATGEAGVYNEQFF.

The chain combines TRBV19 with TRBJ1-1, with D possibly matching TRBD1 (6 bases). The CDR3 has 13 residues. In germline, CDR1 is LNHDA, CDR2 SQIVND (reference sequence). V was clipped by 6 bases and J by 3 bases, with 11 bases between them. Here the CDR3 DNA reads TGTGCCAGTAGCGACAGGTGGGACACTGAAGCTTTCTTT. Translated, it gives CASSDRWDTEAFF.

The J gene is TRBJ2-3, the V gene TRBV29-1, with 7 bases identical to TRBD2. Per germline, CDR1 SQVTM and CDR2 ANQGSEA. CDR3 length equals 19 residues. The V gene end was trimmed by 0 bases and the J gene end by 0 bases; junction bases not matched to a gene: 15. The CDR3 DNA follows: TGCAGCGTTGAAGAACTACAAGGCCTAGCGGCTACTAGCACAGATACGCAGTATTTT. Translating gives CSVEELQGLAATSTDTQYF.

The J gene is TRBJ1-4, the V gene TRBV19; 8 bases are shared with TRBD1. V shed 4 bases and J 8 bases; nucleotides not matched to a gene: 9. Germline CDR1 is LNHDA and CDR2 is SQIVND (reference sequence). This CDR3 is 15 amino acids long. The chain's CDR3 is CASSTRGQEGEKLFF. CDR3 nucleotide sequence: TGTGCCAGTAGTACCAGGGGGCAGGAAGGGGAAAAACTGTTTTTT.

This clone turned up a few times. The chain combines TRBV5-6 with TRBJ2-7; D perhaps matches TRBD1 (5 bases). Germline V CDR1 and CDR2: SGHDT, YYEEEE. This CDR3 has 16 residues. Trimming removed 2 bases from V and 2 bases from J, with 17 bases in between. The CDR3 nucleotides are TGTGCCAGCAGCTTAGGGGCGGCAGGGATTACCTACGAGCAGTACTTC. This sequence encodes CASSLGAAGITYEQYF.

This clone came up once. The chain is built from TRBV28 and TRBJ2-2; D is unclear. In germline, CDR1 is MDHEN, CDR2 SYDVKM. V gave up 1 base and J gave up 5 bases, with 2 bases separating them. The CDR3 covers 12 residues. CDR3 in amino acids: CASSLSTGELFF. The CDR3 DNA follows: TGTGCCAGCAGTTTATCAACCGGGGAGCTGTTTTTT.

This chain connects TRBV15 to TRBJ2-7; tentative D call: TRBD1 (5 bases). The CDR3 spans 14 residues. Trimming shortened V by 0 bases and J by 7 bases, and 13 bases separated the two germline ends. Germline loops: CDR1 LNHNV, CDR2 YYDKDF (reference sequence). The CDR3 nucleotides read TGTGCCACCAGCAGAGATCAGGGTCCCCTTGAGCAGTACTTC. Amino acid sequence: CATSRDQGPLEQYF.